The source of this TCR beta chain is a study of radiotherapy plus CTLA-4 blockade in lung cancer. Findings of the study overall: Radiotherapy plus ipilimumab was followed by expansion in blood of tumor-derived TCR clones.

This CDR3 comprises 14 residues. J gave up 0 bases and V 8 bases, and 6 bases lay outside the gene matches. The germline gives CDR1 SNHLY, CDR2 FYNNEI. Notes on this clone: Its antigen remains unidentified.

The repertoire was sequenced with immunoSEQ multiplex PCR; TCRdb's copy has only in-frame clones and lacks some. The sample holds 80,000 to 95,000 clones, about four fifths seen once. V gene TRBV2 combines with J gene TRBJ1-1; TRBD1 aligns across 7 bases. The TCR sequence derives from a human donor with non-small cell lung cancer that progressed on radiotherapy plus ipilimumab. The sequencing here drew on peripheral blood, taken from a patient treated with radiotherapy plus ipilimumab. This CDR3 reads CASGRGEMNTEAFF. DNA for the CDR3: TGTGCCAGCGGCAGGGGGGAGATGAACACTGAAGCTTTCTTT.